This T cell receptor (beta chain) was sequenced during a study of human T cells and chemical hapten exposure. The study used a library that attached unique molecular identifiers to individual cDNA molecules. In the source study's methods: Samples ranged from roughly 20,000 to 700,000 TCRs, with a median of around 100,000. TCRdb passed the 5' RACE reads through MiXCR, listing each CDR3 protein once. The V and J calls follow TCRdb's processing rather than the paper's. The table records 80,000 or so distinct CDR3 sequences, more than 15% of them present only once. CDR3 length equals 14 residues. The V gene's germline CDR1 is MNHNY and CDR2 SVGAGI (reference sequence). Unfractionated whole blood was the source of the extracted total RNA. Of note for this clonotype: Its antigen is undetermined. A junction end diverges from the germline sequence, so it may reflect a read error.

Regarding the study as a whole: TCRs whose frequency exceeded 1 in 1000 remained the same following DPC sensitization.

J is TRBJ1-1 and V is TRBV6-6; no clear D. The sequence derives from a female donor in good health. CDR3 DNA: TGTGCCAGCAGTTATGCCCACGGGAACACTGAAGCCTTCTTT. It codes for CASSYAHGNTEAFF.